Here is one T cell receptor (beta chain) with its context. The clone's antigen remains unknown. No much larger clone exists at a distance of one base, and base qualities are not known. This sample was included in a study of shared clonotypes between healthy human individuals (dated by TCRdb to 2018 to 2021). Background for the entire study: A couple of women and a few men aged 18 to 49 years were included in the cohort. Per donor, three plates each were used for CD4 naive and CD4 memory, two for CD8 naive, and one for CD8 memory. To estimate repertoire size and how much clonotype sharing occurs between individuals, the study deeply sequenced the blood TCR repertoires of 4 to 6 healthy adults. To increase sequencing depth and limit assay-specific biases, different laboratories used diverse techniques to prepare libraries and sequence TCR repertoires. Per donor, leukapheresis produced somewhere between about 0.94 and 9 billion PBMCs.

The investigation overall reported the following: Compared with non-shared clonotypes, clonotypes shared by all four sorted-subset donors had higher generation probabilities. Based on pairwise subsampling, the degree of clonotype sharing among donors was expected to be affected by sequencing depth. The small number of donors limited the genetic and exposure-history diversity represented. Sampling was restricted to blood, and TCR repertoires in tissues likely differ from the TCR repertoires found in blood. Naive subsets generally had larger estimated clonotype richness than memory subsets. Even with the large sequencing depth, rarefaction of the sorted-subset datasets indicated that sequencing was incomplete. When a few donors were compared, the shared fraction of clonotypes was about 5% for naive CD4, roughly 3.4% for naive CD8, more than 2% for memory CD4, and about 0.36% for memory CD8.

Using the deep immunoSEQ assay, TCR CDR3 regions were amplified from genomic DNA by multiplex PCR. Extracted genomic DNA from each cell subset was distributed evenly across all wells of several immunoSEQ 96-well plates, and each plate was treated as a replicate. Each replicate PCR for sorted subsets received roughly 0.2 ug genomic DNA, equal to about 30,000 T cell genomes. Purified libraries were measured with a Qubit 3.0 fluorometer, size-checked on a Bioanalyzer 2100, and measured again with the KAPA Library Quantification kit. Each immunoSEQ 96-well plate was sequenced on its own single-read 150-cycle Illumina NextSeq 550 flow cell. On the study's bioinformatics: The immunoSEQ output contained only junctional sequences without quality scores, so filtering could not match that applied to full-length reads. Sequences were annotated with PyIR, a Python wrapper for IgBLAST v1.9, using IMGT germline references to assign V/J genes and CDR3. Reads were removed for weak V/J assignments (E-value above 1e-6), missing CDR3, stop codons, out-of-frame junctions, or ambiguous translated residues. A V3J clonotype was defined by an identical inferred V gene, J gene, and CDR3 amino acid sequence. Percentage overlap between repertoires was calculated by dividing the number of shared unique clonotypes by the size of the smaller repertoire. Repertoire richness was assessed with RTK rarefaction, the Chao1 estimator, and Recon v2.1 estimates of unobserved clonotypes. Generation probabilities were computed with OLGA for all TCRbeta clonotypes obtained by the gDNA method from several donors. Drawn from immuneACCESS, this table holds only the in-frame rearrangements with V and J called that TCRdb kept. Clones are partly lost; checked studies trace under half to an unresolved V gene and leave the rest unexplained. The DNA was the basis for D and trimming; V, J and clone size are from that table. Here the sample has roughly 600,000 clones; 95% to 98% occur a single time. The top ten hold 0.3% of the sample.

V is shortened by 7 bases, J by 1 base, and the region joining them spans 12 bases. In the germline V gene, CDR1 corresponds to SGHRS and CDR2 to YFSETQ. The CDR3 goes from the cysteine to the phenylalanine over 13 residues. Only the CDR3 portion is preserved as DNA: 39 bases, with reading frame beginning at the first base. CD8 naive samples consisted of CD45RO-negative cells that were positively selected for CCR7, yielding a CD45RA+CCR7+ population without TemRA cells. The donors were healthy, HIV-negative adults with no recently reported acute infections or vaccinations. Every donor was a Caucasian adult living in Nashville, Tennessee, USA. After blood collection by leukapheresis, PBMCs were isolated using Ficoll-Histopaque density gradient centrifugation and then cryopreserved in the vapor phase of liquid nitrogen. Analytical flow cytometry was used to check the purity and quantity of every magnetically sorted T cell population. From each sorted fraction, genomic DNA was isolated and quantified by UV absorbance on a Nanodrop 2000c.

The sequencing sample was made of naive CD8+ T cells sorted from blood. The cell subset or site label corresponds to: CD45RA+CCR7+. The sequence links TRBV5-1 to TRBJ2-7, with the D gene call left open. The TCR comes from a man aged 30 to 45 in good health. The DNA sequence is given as TGCGCCAGCTCCGATCGGATGTCCTACGAGCAGTACTTC. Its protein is CASSDRMSYEQYF. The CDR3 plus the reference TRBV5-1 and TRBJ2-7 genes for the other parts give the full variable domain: KAGVTQTPRYLIKTRGQQVTLSCSPISGHRSVSWYQQTPGQGLQFLFEYFSETQRNKGNFPGRFSGRQFSNSRSEMNVSTLELGDSALYLCASSDRMSYEQYFGPGTRLTVT.